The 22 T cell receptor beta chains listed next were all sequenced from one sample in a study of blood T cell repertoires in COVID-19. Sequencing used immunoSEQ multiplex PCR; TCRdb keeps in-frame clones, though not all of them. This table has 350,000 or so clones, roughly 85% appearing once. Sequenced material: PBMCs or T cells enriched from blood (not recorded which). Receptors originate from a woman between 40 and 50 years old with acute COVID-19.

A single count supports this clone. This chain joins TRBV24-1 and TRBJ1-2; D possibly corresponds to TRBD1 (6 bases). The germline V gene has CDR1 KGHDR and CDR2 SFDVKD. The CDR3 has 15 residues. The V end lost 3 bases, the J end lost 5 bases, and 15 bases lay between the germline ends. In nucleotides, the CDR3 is TGTGCCACCAGTGATCGGGGGGGCTTGCGTTATGGCTACACCTTC. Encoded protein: CATSDRGGLRYGYTF.

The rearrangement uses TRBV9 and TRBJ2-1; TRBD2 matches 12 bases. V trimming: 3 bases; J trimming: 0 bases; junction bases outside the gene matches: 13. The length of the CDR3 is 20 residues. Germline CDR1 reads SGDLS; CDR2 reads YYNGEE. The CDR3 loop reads CASSAKRLAGASSSYNEQFF. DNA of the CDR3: TGTGCCAGCAGCGCCAAGCGACTAGCGGGAGCGTCAAGCTCCTACAATGAGCAGTTCTTC.

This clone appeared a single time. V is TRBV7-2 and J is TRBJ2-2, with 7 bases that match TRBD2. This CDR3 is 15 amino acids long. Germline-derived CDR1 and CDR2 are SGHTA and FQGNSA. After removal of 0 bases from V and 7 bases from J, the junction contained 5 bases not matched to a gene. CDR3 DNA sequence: TGTGCCAGCAGCTTAGCGGGAGGGCTTGGCGGGGAGCTGTTTTTT. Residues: CASSLAGGLGGELFF.

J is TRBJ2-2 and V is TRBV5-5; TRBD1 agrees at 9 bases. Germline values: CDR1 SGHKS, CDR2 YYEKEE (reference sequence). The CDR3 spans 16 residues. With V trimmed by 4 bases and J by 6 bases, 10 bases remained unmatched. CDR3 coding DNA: TGTGCCAGCAGCCCTCCGGGACAGGGAGTTTCCGGGGAGCTGTTTTTT. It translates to CASSPPGQGVSGELFF.

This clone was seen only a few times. The CDR3 DNA reads as TGCAGCGTCACCCCGGCCAGGGGGAGCACAGATACGCAGTATTTT. Encoded protein: CSVTPARGSTDTQYF. The genes are TRBV29-1 and TRBJ2-3; 7 bases agree with TRBD1. Germline CDR1 SQVTM, CDR2 ANQGSEA. J was trimmed by 0 bases and V by 6 bases; bases with no gene match: 9. This CDR3 has 15 residues.

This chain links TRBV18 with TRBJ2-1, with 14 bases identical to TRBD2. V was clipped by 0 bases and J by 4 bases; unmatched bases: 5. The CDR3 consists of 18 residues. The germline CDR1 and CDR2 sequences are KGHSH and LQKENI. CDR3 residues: CASSPPGTSGSFYNEQFF. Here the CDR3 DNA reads TGTGCCAGCTCACCACCGGGGACTAGCGGGAGTTTTTACAATGAGCAGTTCTTC.

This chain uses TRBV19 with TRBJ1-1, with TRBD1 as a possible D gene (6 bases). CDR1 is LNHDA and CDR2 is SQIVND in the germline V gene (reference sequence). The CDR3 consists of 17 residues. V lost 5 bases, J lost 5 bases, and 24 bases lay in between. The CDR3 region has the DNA TGTGCCAGTAGTGCCACAGGGTTAAGGGTAGTGAGGACTGAAGCTTTCTTT. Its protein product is CASSATGLRVVRTEAFF.

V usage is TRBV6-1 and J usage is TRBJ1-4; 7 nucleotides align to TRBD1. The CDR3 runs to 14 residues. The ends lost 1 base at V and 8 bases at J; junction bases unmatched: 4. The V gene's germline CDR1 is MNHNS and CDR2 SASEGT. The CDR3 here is CASSEGQGREKLFF. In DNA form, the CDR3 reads TGTGCCAGCAGTGAAGGACAGGGCAGGGAAAAACTGTTTTTT.

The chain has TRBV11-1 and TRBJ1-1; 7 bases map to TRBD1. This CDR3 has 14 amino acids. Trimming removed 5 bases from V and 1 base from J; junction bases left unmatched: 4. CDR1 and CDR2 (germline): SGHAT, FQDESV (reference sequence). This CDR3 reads CASSPQGRNTEAFF. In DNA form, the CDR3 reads TGTGCCAGCAGCCCACAGGGGAGGAACACTGAAGCTTTCTTT.

CDR3: CASSKGRAGQPQHF. CDR3 nucleotides: TGTGCCAGTAGTAAGGGCAGGGCTGGTCAGCCCCAGCATTTT. The chain is built from TRBV19 and TRBJ1-5; the D gene is possibly TRBD1 (5 bases). The germline gives CDR1 LNHDA, CDR2 SQIVND (reference sequence). The CDR3 runs to 14 residues. Trimming removed 4 bases from V and 6 bases from J, with 13 bases in between.

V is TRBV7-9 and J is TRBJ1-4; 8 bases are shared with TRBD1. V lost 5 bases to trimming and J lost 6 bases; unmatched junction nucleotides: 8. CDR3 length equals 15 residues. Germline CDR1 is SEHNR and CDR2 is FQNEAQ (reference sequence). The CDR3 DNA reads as TGTGCCAGCAGCCCCAGGGGGCCGGCGGATGAAAAACTGTTTTTT. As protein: CASSPRGPADEKLFF.

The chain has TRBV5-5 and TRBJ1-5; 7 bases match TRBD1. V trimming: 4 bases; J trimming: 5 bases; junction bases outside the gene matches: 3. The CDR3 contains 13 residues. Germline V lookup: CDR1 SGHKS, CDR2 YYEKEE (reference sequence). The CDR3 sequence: CASSADRYQPQHF. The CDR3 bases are TGTGCCAGCAGCGCGGACAGGTATCAGCCCCAGCATTTT. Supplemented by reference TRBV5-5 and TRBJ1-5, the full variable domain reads DAGVTQSPTHLIKTRGQQVTLRCSPISGHKSVSWYQQVLGQGPQFIFQYYEKEERGRGNFPDRFSARQFPNYSSELNVNALLLGDSALYLCASSADRYQPQHFGDGTRLSIL.

The CDR3 sequence: CASSLSGTRDTIYF. The DNA for the CDR3 is TGTGCCAGCAGCTTGTCCGGGACAAGGGACACCATATATTTT. The chain couples TRBV5-8 to TRBJ1-3; weak D call: TRBD1 (6 bases). Germline loops: CDR1 SGHTS, CDR2 YDEGEE. CDR3 length: 14 amino acids. V was shortened by 1 base and J by 8 bases, with 13 bases between the two germline ends.

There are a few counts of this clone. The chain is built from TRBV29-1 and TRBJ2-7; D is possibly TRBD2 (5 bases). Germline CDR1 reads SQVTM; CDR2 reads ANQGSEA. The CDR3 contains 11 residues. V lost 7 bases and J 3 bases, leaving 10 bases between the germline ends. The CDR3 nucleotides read TGCAGCGGAGCGGCCGGCTACGAGCAGTACTTC. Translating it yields CSGAAGYEQYF.

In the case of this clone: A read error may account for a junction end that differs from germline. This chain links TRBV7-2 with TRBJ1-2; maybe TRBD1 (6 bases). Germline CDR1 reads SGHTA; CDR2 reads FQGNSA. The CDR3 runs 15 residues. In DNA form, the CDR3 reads TGTGCCAGCAGATTAGGAGGACAGACTAACTATGGCTACACCTTC. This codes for CASRLGGQTNYGYTF.

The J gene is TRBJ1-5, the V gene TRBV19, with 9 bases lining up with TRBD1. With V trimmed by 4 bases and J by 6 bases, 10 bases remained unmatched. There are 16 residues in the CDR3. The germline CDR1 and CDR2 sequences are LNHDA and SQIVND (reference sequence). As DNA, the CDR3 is TGTGCCAGTAGTACTTCGGACAGGGGAGGTTTTCAGCCCCAGCATTTT. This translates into CASSTSDRGGFQPQHF. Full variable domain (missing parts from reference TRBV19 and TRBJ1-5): DGGITQSPKYLFRKEGQNVTLSCEQNLNHDAMYWYRQDPGQGLRLIYYSQIVNDFQKGDIAEGYSVSREKKESFPLTVTSAQKNPTAFYLCASSTSDRGGFQPQHFGDGTRLSIL.

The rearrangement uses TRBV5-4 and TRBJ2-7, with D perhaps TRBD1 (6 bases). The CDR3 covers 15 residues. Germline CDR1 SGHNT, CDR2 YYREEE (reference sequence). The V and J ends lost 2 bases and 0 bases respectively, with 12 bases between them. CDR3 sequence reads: CASSFQDRPSYEQYF. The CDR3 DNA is TGTGCCAGCAGCTTCCAGGACAGACCCTCCTACGAGCAGTACTTC.

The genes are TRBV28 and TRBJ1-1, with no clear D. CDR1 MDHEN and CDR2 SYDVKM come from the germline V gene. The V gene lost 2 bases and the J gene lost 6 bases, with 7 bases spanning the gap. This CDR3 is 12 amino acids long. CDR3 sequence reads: CASSLTSAEAFF. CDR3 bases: TGTGCCAGCAGTTTAACGAGCGCTGAAGCTTTCTTT.

In nucleotides, the CDR3 is TGTGCCAGCAGCTTAGGGCCCCCCACGACTAGTTATGAGCAGTTCTTC. This codes for CASSLGPPTTSYEQFF. The chain has TRBV7-3 and TRBJ2-1, with a tentative D call TRBD2 (6 bases). Trimming removed 2 bases from V and 8 bases from J, with 19 bases in between. CDR3 length: 16 amino acids. Germline-derived CDR1 and CDR2 are SGHTA and FQGTGA.

The DNA for the CDR3 is TGTGCCAGCAGCTCGGAGACAGGGTTAGGAGAGACCCAGTACTTC. Amino acids: CASSSETGLGETQYF. The chain joins TRBV5-4 to TRBJ2-5, with 7 bases that match TRBD1. The CDR3 runs 15 residues. J was trimmed by 4 bases and V by 3 bases; bases with no gene match: 9. The germline V gene encodes CDR1 SGHNT and CDR2 YYREEE (reference sequence).

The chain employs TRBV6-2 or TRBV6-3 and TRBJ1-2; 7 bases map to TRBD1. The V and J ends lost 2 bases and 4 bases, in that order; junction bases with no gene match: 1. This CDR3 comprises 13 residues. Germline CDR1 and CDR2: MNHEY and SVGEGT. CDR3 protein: CASSYGTVYGYTF. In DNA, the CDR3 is TGTGCCAGCAGTTACGGGACAGTCTATGGCTACACCTTC.

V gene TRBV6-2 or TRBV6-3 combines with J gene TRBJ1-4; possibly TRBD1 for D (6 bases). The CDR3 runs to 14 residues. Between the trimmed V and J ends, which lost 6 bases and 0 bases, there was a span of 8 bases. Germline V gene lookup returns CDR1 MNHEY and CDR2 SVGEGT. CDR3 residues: CASSRTATNEKLFF. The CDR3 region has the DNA TGTGCCAGCAGCCGGACAGCAACTAATGAAAAACTGTTTTTT.